The T cell receptor (beta chain) described here comes from a study of CD8+ T cells in alopecia areata. Study-wide points: Possibly as an HLA-related effect, TCR sharing across patients appeared less clear than in mice.

Germline V gene sequence: CDR1 SGHAT, CDR2 FQNNGV. The length of the CDR3 is 14 residues. V was cut by 6 bases and J by 2 bases, with 13 bases left in between. Treatment: oral pan-JAK inhibitor, 5-10 mg twice daily. In regard to this clone: Its antigen is not known.

Reverse transcription of extracted RNA yielded cDNA, which provided the sequencing template. Produced via immunoSEQ multiplex PCR; TCRdb's table is partial and in-frame only. This sample yields about 190,000 clones, of which about three fifths are seen a single time; 0.95% to 1.1% belongs to the top ten. This chain connects TRBV11-2 to TRBJ2-5, with D possibly matching TRBD1 (6 bases). Material: CD4+ T cells sorted from blood, obtained at week 24, from a patient treated with tofacitinib. This clonotype was sampled from a human donor with alopecia areata. CDR3 region: CASRPAGTQETQYF. In DNA, the CDR3 is TGTGCCAGCAGGCCGGCTGGGACACAAGAGACCCAGTACTTC.